The sample holds a few counts of the clone carrying this T cell receptor beta chain. The antigen remains undetermined. The sample comes from a study of OX40 agonist ivuxolimab in advanced cancers. As for the study in general: Ivuxolimab, an antibody acting as an agonist of OX40 (CD134), was used to treat patients. The study gave patients intravenous ivuxolimab at 0.01 to 10 mg/kg every 2 weeks. Enrolled patients in dose escalation had cancers that were hepatocellular carcinoma, melanoma, renal cell or head and neck cancer. General study findings and limits: CD8+ T cells were the subset that, on average, had more expanded clones than CD4+.

The CDR3 covers 18 residues. Germline CDR1 and CDR2: SQVTM and ANQGSEA. V was pared by 6 bases and J by 1 base, with 20 bases of the junction left unmatched. The repertoire was sequenced with immunoSEQ multiplex PCR; TCRdb's copy has only in-frame clones and lacks some. The sample carries tens of thousands of clones, about 83% recorded once. The specimen was CD4+ or CD8+ T cells sorted from blood, collected in a trial of the OX40 agonist ivuxolimab. The source is an adult with an advanced solid tumor such as melanoma, head and neck, liver or kidney cancer. The chain carries TRBV29-1 and TRBJ2-7; 8 bases match TRBD1. The chain's CDR3 is CSVAPPKGTGLPSYEQYF. The CDR3, as DNA: TGCAGCGTGGCCCCTCCAAAGGGGACAGGCCTCCCTTCCTACGAGCAGTACTTC.